One TCR beta chain is described in this entry. Sequencing was performed with immunoSEQ multiplex PCR; in TCRdb, only in-frame clones are kept and a portion is missing. This sample has more than 70,000 clones; 87% occur once, and the top ten carry about 3%. The sample comes from a study of blood T cell repertoires in COVID-19. About the research overall: In each case, the material was cDNA or gDNA derived from T cells, B-cell-depleted T cells, or PBMCs.

Trimming pared 1 base from V and 11 bases from J, leaving 14 bases between. The length of the CDR3 is 13 residues. The germline CDR1 and CDR2 sequences are LGHDT and YNNKEL (reference sequence). This receptor was identified in a woman aged 50 to 60 with active or convalescent COVID-19. The chain has TRBV3-1 (or the pseudogene TRBV3-2) and TRBJ1-1; TRBD1 might be the D (5 bases). Sequencing was done on a sample of peripheral blood. The CDR3 is CASSQASAGKAFF. The DNA for the CDR3 is TGTGCCAGCAGCCAAGCTTCCGCAGGGAAGGCTTTCTTT.